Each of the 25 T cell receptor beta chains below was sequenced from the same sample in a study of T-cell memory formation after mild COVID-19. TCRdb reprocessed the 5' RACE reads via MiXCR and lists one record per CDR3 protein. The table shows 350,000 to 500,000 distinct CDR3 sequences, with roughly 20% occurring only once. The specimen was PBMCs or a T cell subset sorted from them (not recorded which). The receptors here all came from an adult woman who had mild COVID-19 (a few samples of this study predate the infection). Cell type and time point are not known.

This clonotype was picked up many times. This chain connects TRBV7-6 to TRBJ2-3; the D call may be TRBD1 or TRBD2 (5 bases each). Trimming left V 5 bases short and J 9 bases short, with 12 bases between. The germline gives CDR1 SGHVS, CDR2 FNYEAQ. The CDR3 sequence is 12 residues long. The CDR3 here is CASSPQWGTQYF. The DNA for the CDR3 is TGTGCCAGCAGCCCCCAGTGGGGGACGCAGTATTTT. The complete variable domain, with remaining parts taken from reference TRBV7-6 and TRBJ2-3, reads GAGVSQSPRYKVTKRGQDVALRCDPISGHVSLYWYRQALGQGPEFLTYFNYEAQQDKSGLPNDRFSAERPEGSISTLTIQRTEQRDSAMYRCASSPQWGTQYFGPGTRLTVL.

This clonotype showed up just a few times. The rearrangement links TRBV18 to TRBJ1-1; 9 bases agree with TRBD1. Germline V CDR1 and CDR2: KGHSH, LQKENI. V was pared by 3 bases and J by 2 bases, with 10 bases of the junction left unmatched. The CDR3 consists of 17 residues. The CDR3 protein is CASSPFSQTGGNTEAFF. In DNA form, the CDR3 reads TGTGCCAGCTCACCTTTTAGTCAGACAGGGGGTAACACTGAAGCTTTCTTT.

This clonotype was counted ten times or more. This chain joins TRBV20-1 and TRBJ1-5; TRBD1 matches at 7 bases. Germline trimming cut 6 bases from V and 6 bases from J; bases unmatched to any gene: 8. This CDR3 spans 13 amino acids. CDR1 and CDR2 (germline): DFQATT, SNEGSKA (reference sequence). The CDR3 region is CSAIRTGSQPQHF. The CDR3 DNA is TGCAGTGCCATTCGGACAGGCTCTCAGCCCCAGCATTTT.

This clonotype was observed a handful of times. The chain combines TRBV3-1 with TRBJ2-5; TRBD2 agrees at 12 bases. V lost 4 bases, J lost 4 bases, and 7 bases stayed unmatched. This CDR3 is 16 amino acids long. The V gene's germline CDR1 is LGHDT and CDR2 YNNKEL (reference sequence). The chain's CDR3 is CASSLASGRVGETQYF. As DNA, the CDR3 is TGTGCCAGCAGCCTCGCTAGCGGGAGGGTTGGAGAGACCCAGTACTTC.

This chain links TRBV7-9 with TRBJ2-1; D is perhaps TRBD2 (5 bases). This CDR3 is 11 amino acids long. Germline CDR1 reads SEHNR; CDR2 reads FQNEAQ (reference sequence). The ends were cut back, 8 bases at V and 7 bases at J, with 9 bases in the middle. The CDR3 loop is CASGLANEQFF. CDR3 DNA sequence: TGTGCCAGCGGACTGGCGAATGAGCAGTTCTTC.

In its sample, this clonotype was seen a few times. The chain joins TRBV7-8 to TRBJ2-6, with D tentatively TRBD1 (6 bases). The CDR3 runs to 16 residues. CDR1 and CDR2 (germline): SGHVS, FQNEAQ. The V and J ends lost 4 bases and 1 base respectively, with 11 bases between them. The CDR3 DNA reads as TGTGCCAGCAGCTCCCGGGGACAATCTGGGGCCAACGTCCTGACTTTC. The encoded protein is CASSSRGQSGANVLTF. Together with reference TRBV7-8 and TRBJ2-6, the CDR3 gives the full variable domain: GAGVSQSPRYKVAKRGQDVALRCDPISGHVSLFWYQQALGQGPEFLTYFQNEAQLDKSGLPSDRFFAERPEGSVSTLKIQRTQQEDSAVYLCASSSRGQSGANVLTFGAGSRLTVL.

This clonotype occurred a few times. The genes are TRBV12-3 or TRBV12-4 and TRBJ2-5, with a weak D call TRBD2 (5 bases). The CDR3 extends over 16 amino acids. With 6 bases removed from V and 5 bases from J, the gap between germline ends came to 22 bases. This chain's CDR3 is CASSVRYPGREETQYF. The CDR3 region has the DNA TGTGCCAGCAGCGTAAGGTACCCAGGAAGGGAGGAGACCCAGTACTTC.

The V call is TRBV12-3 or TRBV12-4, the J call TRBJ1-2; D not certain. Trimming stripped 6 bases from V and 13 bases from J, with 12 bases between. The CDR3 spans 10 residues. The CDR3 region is CASSSHRATF. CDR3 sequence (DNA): TGTGCCAGCAGCTCCCATCGCGCCACCTTC.

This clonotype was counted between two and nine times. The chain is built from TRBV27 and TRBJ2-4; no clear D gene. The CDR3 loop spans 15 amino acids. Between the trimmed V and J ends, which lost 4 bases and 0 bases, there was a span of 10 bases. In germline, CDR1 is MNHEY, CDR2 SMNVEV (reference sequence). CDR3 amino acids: CASSSMTVAKNIQYF. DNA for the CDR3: TGTGCCAGCAGTTCCATGACCGTAGCCAAAAACATTCAGTACTTC.

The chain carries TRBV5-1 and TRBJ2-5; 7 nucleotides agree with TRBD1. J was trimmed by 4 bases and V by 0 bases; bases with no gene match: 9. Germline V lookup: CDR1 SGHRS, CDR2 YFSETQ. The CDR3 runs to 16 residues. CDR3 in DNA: TGCGCCAGCAGCTTGGGGGTGACAGGGTTGAGAGAGACCCAGTACTTC. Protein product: CASSLGVTGLRETQYF. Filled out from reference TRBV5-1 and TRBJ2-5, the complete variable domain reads KAGVTQTPRYLIKTRGQQVTLSCSPISGHRSVSWYQQTPGQGLQFLFEYFSETQRNKGNFPGRFSGRQFSNSRSEMNVSTLELGDSALYLCASSLGVTGLRETQYFGPGTRLLVL.

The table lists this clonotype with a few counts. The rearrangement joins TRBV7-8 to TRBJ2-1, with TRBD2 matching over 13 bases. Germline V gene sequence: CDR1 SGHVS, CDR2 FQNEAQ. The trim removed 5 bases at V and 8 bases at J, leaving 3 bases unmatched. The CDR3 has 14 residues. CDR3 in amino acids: CASSTGLAGDEQFF. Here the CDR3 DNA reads TGTGCCAGCAGCACTGGACTAGCGGGAGATGAGCAGTTCTTC. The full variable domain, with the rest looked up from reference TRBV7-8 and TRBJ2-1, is GAGVSQSPRYKVAKRGQDVALRCDPISGHVSLFWYQQALGQGPEFLTYFQNEAQLDKSGLPSDRFFAERPEGSVSTLKIQRTQQEDSAVYLCASSTGLAGDEQFFGPGTRLTVL.

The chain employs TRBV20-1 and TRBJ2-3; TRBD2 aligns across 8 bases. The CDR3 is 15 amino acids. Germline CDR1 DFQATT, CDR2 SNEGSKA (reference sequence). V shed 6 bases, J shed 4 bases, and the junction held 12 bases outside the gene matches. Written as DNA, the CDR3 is TGCAGTGCCAAAGGGACTCTAGCGGGTGCAGATACGCAGTATTTT. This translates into CSAKGTLAGADTQYF.

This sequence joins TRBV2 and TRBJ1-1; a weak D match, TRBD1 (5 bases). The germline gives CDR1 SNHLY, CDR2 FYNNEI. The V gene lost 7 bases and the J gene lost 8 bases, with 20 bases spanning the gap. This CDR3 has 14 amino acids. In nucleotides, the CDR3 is TGTGCCAGCACGGACACGGTGGCGAGCCTCGAAGCTTTCTTT. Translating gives CASTDTVASLEAFF.

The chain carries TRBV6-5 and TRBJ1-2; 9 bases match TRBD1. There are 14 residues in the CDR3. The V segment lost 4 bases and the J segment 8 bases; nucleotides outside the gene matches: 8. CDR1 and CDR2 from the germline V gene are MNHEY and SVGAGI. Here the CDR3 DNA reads TGTGCCAGCAGTTCCGGGACAGGGTTATGGGGCTACACCTTC. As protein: CASSSGTGLWGYTF.

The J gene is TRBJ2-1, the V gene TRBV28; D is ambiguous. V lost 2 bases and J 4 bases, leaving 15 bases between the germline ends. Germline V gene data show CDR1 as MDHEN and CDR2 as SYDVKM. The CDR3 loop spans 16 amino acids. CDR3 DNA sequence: TGTGCCAGCAGTTTACCCACAGATTTCCTGTACAATGAGCAGTTCTTC. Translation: CASSLPTDFLYNEQFF.

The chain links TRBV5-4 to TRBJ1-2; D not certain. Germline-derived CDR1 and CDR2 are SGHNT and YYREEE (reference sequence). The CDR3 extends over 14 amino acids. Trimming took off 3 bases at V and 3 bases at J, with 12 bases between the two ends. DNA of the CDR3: TGTGCCAGCAGCTGGAACGGACGGGACTATGGCTACACCTTC. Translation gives CASSWNGRDYGYTF.

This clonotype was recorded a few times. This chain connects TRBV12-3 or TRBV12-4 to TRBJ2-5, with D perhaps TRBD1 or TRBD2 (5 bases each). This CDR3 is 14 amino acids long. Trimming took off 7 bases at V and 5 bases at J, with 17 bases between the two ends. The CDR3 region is CASNTQGEGETQYF. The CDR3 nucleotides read TGTGCCAGCAACACTCAGGGCGAGGGGGAGACCCAGTACTTC.

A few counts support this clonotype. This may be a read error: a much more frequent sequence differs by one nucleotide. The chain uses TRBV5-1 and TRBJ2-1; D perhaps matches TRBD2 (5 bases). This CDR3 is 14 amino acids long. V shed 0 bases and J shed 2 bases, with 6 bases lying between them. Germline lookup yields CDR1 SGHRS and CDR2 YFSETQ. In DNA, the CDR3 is TGCGCCAGCAGCTTGGGGGAGACCTACAATGAGCAGTTCTTC. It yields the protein CASSLGETYNEQFF.

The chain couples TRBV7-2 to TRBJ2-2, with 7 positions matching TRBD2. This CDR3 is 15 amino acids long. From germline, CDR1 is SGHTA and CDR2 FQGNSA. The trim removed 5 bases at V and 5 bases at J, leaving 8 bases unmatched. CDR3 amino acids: CASSQRGSRTGELFF. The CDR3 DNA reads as TGTGCCAGCAGCCAGCGGGGCTCGAGGACCGGGGAGCTGTTTTTT.

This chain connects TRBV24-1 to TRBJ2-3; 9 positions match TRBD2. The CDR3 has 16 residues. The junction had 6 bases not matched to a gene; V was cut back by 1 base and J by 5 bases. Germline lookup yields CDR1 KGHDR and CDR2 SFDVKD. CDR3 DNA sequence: TGTGCCACCAGTGATTTTTGGCTAGCGGGAAGAGATACGCAGTATTTT. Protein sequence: CATSDFWLAGRDTQYF.

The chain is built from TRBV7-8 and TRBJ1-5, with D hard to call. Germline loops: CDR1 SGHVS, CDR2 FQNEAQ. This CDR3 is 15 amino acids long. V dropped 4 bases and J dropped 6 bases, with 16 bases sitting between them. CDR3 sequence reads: CASSSRQAPGQPQHF. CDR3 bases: TGTGCCAGCAGCTCCCGACAAGCCCCCGGTCAGCCCCAGCATTTT. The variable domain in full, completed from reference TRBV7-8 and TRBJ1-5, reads GAGVSQSPRYKVAKRGQDVALRCDPISGHVSLFWYQQALGQGPEFLTYFQNEAQLDKSGLPSDRFFAERPEGSVSTLKIQRTQQEDSAVYLCASSSRQAPGQPQHFGDGTRLSIL.

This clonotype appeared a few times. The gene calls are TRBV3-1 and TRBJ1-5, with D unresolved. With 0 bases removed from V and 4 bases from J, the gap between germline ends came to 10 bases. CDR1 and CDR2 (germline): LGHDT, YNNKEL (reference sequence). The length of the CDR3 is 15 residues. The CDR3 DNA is TGTGCCAGCAGCCAAGATCGAGGGTGGAATCAGCCCCAGCATTTT. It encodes CASSQDRGWNQPQHF.

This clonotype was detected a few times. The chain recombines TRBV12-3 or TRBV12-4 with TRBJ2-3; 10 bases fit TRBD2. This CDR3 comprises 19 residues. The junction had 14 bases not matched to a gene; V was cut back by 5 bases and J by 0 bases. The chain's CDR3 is CASSPQGAGGPSSTDTQYF. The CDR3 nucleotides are TGTGCCAGCAGTCCCCAAGGAGCGGGGGGGCCTTCTAGCACAGATACGCAGTATTTT.

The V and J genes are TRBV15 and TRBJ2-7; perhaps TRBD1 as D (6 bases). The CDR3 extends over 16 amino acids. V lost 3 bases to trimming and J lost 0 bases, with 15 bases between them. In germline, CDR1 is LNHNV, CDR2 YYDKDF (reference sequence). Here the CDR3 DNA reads TGTGCCACCAGCAGGGGATGGGCGACAGGCTCCTACGAGCAGTACTTC. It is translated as CATSRGWATGSYEQYF.

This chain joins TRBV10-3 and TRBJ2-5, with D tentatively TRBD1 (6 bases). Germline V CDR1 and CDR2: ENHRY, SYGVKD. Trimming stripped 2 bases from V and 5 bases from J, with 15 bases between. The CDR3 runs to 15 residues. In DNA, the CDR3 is TGTGCCATCAGTGAGACGCAGGAGACAGGCGAGACCCAGTACTTC. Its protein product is CAISETQETGETQYF.